These 26 T cell receptor beta chains were sequenced from one sample in a study of molecular identifiers for immune sequencing clone quantification. TCRdb processed the PCR reads anew with MiXCR; each CDR3 protein has one entry. The data contain some 590,000 distinct CDR3 sequences, roughly 23% of them seen just once; the ten biggest clones take up about 0.78%. Sequencing input: naive CD8+ T cells from blood, with Jurkat cell RNA spiked in. Subset indicated: FACS-sorted CD8+CD4-CCR7+CD45RA+ naive T cells. The receptors here all came from a human donor in good health. Some libraries in this study had Jurkat cell RNA spiked in.

This clonotype was found a few times. The chain employs TRBV4-3 and TRBJ2-7; TRBD1 matches at 7 bases. Trimming took 0 bases from V and 7 from J; bases not matched to a gene: 9. Germline CDR1 and CDR2: LGHNA and YSLEER. CDR3 size: 15 residues. The CDR3 DNA sequence: TGCGCCAGCAGCCAAGATCGGTCGGGACAGATGGAGCAGTACTTC. It yields the protein CASSQDRSGQMEQYF.

This clonotype was detected only once. Since a much larger clone is just one base distant, this may be a read error. This chain uses TRBV6-6 with TRBJ2-5; 8 bases match TRBD1. The germline CDR1 and CDR2 sequences are MNHNY and SVGAGI (reference sequence). CDR3 size: 15 residues. CDR3 sequence (DNA): TGTGCCAGCCGTTACTCGGACAGGGCTCGGGAGACCCAGTACTTC. Its protein is CASRYSDRARETQYF.

The chain has TRBV30 and TRBJ2-2, with D possibly matching TRBD1 (5 bases). The CDR3 has 13 amino acids. The germline V and J ends were trimmed by 0 bases and 7 bases, with 9 bases remaining between them. From germline, CDR1 is GTSNPN and CDR2 SVGIG (reference sequence). The CDR3 here is CAWSVQGYGELFF. The CDR3, as DNA: TGTGCCTGGAGTGTGCAGGGCTACGGGGAGCTGTTTTTT.

This clonotype occurred many times. V gene TRBV7-2 combines with J gene TRBJ1-1, with TRBD1 matching over 7 bases. CDR1 and CDR2 (germline): SGHTA, FQGNSA. This CDR3 comprises 13 residues. Trimming took 5 bases from V and 4 from J; bases not matched to a gene: 4. The CDR3 bases are TGTGCCAGCAGCACGACAGGGTCCACTGAAGCTTTCTTT. Translating gives CASSTTGSTEAFF.

For this clonotype: No conserved phenylalanine or tryptophan is present at the end of the CDR3, so a read error is the likely explanation. This chain connects TRBV27 to TRBJ2-7; D may match TRBD1 or TRBD2 (5 bases each). V lost 6 bases and J lost 1, with 10 bases in between. CDR3 size: 13 residues. CDR1 MNHEY and CDR2 SMNVEV come from the germline V gene (reference sequence). The CDR3 nucleotides are TGTGCCAGCAGGGGACGCATTTCCTACGAGCAGTACCTC. Amino acid sequence: CASRGRISYEQYL.

With respect to this clonotype: This could be a read error, since a much larger clone is one nucleotide away. J is TRBJ2-5 and V is TRBV5-6, with D tentatively TRBD1 (5 bases). Germline V CDR1 and CDR2: SGHDT, YYEEEE. Trimming cost V 0 bases and J 4 bases, with 16 bases left between them. The CDR3 sequence is 16 residues long. The CDR3 spells CASSLVRVRYGETQYF. CDR3 DNA: TGTGCCAGCAGCTTGGTCAGGGTTAGATATGGAGAGACCCAGTACTTC.

Many counts were recorded for this clonotype. The chain is built from TRBV10-3 and TRBJ2-3; D gene unclear. CDR1 ENHRY and CDR2 SYGVKD come from the germline V gene. The CDR3 consists of 12 residues. V lost 6 bases and J lost 2, with 6 bases in between. CDR3 loop: CAIREDTDTQYF. The CDR3 nucleotides are TGTGCCATCAGAGAAGACACAGATACGCAGTATTTT.

This clonotype was observed a few times. The V gene is TRBV4-1, the J gene TRBJ1-4; a weak D match, TRBD1 (5 bases). Trimming pared 7 bases from V and 0 bases from J, leaving 15 bases between. The CDR3 runs to 16 residues. Per the germline V gene, CDR1 is MGHRA and CDR2 is YSYEKL. CDR3: CASTPSPGATNEKLFF. The CDR3 DNA reads as TGCGCCAGCACCCCTTCCCCGGGGGCAACTAATGAAAAACTGTTTTTT.

This clonotype came up once. Just one base apart from a much larger clone, this may be a read error. The missing conserved phenylalanine or tryptophan at the end of this CDR3 makes a read error likely. This chain connects TRBV14 to TRBJ2-2, with D unclear. CDR3 size: 17 residues. V gave up 5 bases and J gave up 0 bases, with 16 bases separating them. Germline lookup yields CDR1 SGHDN and CDR2 FVKESK. Here the CDR3 reads CASSILMSGPNTGELFL. Here the CDR3 DNA reads TGTGCCAGCAGCATATTGATGTCCGGACCGAACACCGGGGAGCTGTTTCTT.

Regarding this clonotype: A much more abundant neighbour one base away suggests this may be a read error. This chain uses TRBV6-1 with TRBJ1-2, with D perhaps TRBD1 (6 bases). This CDR3 spans 14 amino acids. Germline-derived CDR1 and CDR2 are MNHNS and SASEGT. Here the CDR3 reads CVSSEVGGGAGYTF. CDR3 bases: TGTGTCAGCAGTGAGGTTGGAGGGGGAGCTGGCTACACCTTC.

A word on this clonotype: A much larger clonotype is one base distant, so this may be a read error. The chain recombines TRBV30 with TRBJ1-5, with a possible D match to TRBD1 (6 bases). CDR1 GTSNPN and CDR2 SVGIG come from the germline V gene (reference sequence). CDR3 length: 13 amino acids. Trimming cost V 2 bases and J 4 bases, with 9 bases left between them. CDR3 in amino acids: CAWSRQVNQPQHF. As DNA, the CDR3 is TGTGCCTGGAGTAGACAGGTGAATCAGCCCCAGCATTTT.

This clonotype was seen a few times. CDR3 region: CASSQTQGLNTEAFF. DNA for the CDR3: TGCGCCAGCAGCCAAACCCAGGGTCTGAACACTGAAGCTTTCTTT. The chain combines TRBV5-1 with TRBJ1-1; tentatively, D is TRBD1 (5 bases). Germline-derived CDR1 and CDR2 are SGHRS and YFSETQ. V shed 4 bases and J shed 0 bases, with 13 bases lying between them. The CDR3 runs to 15 residues.

Note on this clonotype: One end of the junction does not line up with germline, which may come from a read error. The rearrangement links TRBV12-3 or TRBV12-4 to TRBJ2-2, with D tentatively TRBD2 (6 bases). The CDR3 covers 16 residues. The CDR3 region has the DNA TGTGCCAGCAGCCCACCCCATTCTACTAACACCGGGGGGCTGTTTTTT. This encodes CASSPPHSTNTGGLFF.

V is TRBV5-1 and J is TRBJ2-3; D possibly corresponds to TRBD2 (5 bases). Looked up from germline, CDR1 is SGHRS and CDR2 is YFSETQ. Trimming removed 4 bases from V and 0 bases from J, with 15 bases in between. CDR3 size: 16 residues. CDR3 residues: CASSLAEGASTDTQYF. The CDR3 nucleotides are TGCGCCAGCAGCCTGGCCGAGGGCGCGAGCACAGATACGCAGTATTTT.

This chain uses TRBV12-3 or TRBV12-4 with TRBJ1-2; D perhaps matches TRBD1 (6 bases). The CDR3 length is 16 residues. V was trimmed by 7 bases and J by 0 bases, leaving 18 bases between them. In DNA form, the CDR3 reads TGTGCCAGCACGTACAGGGAGAAGAGGGCTAACTATGGCTACACCTTC. It translates to CASTYREKRANYGYTF.

This clonotype has at least ten counts. The chain carries TRBV7-9 and TRBJ1-4; 9 positions agree with TRBD1. The germline CDR1 and CDR2 sequences are SEHNR and FQNEAQ (reference sequence). This CDR3 region has 17 residues. V lost 4 bases to trimming and J lost 0 bases; unmatched junction nucleotides: 6. The CDR3 spells CASSWGTGIATNEKLFF. The CDR3 DNA sequence: TGTGCCAGCAGCTGGGGGACAGGGATTGCAACTAATGAAAAACTGTTTTTT.

This clonotype was counted at least ten times. This sequence joins TRBV7-6 and TRBJ2-4; the D is unclear. CDR3 length equals 15 residues. Germline CDR1 is SGHVS and CDR2 is FNYEAQ. V was shortened by 0 bases and J by 6 bases, with 12 bases between the two germline ends. CDR3 coding DNA: TGTGCCAGCAGCTTAGCTCACGGGTTCGGAAACATTCAGTACTTC. This gives the protein CASSLAHGFGNIQYF.

Comments on this clonotype: One end of the junction does not line up with germline, which may come from a read error. This chain links TRBV4-3 with TRBJ1-5; 10 bases map to TRBD1. Germline V lookup: CDR1 LGHNA, CDR2 YSLEER. This CDR3 comprises 15 residues. The CDR3 DNA sequence: TGCGCCAGCAGCTTGGGACAGGGGAGCAATCCGCCCCCGCCTTTT. As protein: CASSLGQGSNPPPPF.

This clonotype was seen repeatedly, ten times or more. The chain has TRBV9 and TRBJ1-1; unclear D gene. The CDR3 spans 13 residues. Trimming removed 0 bases from V and 7 bases from J, with 10 bases in between. The germline gives CDR1 SGDLS, CDR2 YYNGEE. The CDR3 DNA is TGTGCCAGCAGCGTAGATTCGAGCGATGAAGCTTTCTTT. Residues: CASSVDSSDEAFF. Supplemented by reference TRBV9 and TRBJ1-1, the full variable domain reads DSGVTQTPKHLITATGQRVTLRCSPRSGDLSVYWYQQSLDQGLQFLIQYYNGEERAKGNILERFSAQQFPDLHSELNLSSLELGDSALYFCASSVDSSDEAFFGQGTRLTVV.

This clonotype has a single count. This chain uses TRBV27 with TRBJ1-1; no clear D gene. CDR3 length equals 15 residues. CDR1 is MNHEY and CDR2 is SMNVEV in the germline V gene (reference sequence). Trimming pared 4 bases from V and 3 bases from J, leaving 15 bases between. CDR3 protein: CASSSRGVMYTEAFF. CDR3 nucleotides: TGTGCCAGCAGTTCCCGGGGAGTCATGTACACTGAAGCTTTCTTT.

This clonotype was counted a few times. The rearrangement links TRBV6-5 to TRBJ1-4; TRBD1 agrees at 7 bases. Losses at the gene ends were 4 bases for V and 8 bases for J; bases not matched to a gene: 10. The CDR3 length is 15 residues. Germline assignment: CDR1 MNHEY and CDR2 SVGAGI. CDR3 loop: CASSSYRGSYEKLFF. The CDR3 region has the DNA TGTGCCAGCAGTTCCTACAGGGGTAGTTACGAAAAACTGTTTTTT.

The chain couples TRBV20-1 to TRBJ2-6; 8 positions match TRBD1. Losses at the gene ends were 1 base for V and 1 base for J; bases not matched to a gene: 12. CDR1 and CDR2 (germline): DFQATT, SNEGSKA (reference sequence). This CDR3 comprises 19 residues. The CDR3 DNA follows: TGCAGTGCTAGAGGGGTGAGGGAGACAGGGGAGTCTGGGGCCAACGTCCTGACTTTC. This gives the protein CSARGVRETGESGANVLTF.

This clonotype appeared a few times. The chain joins TRBV7-9 to TRBJ1-1; D gene ambiguous. Trimming stripped 5 bases from V and 3 bases from J, with 16 bases between. CDR3 size: 15 residues. The germline gives CDR1 SEHNR, CDR2 FQNEAQ (reference sequence). The CDR3 here is CASSPYAGLDTEAFF. The CDR3, as DNA: TGTGCCAGCAGCCCCTACGCGGGTTTAGACACTGAAGCTTTCTTT.

This clonotype turned up a few times. V gene TRBV6-2 or TRBV6-3 combines with J gene TRBJ1-1, with a weak D call TRBD1 (5 bases). Trimming shortened V by 2 bases and J by 4 bases, and 11 bases separated the two germline ends. CDR1 MNHEY and CDR2 SVGEGT come from the germline V gene. There are 14 residues in the CDR3. The CDR3 region has the DNA TGTGCCAGCAGTTACGACAGACGACGCACTGAAGCTTTCTTT. It codes for CASSYDRRRTEAFF.

About this clonotype: A junction boundary mismatches the germline segment, possibly from a read error. The chain links TRBV19 to TRBJ2-5; TRBD1 is a possible D gene (6 bases). The CDR3 is made up of 15 amino acids. Looked up from germline, CDR1 is LNHDA and CDR2 is SQIVND (reference sequence). This CDR3 is CASSTRDMSQGTQYF. The CDR3 DNA sequence: TGTGCCAGTAGTACCCGGGACATGAGCCAAGGGACCCAGTACTTC. The variable domain in full, completed from reference TRBV19 and TRBJ2-5, reads DGGITQSPKYLFRKEGQNVTLSCEQNLNHDAMYWYRQDPGQGLRLIYYSQIVNDFQKGDIAEGYSVSREKKESFPLTVTSAQKNPTAFYLCASSTRDMSQGTQYFGPGTRLLVL.

The chain recombines TRBV6-5 with TRBJ2-1; no firm D call. Germline V gene data show CDR1 as MNHEY and CDR2 as SVGAGI. This CDR3 region has 14 residues. Trimming cost V 2 bases and J 8 bases, with 13 bases left between them. CDR3 sequence: CASSYGLVEYEQFF. The CDR3 DNA follows: TGTGCCAGCAGTTACGGTCTAGTAGAGTATGAGCAGTTCTTC.